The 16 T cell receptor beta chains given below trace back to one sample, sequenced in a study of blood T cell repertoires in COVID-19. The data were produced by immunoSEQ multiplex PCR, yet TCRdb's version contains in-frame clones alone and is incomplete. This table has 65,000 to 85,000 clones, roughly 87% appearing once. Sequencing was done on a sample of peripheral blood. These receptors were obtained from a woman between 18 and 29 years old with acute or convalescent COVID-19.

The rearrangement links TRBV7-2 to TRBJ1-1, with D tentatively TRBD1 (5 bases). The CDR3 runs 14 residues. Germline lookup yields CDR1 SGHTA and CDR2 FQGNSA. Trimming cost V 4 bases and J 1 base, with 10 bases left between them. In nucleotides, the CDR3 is TGTGCCAGCAGCTCAATTAGGGGGAACACTGAAGCTTTCTTT. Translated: CASSSIRGNTEAFF.

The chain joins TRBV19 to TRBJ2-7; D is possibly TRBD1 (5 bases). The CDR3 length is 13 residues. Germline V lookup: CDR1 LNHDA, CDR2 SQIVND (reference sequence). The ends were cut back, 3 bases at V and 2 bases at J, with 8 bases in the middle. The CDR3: CASSIGHPYEQYF. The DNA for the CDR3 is TGTGCCAGTAGTATCGGACACCCCTACGAGCAGTACTTC.

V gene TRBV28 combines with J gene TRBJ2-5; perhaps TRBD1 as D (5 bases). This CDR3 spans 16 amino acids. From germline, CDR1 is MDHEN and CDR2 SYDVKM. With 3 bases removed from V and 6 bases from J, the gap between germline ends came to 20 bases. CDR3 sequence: CASSLQGPRGRQTQYF. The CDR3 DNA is TGTGCCAGCAGTTTGCAAGGACCAAGGGGTAGGCAGACCCAGTACTTC. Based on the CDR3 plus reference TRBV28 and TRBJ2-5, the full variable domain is DVKVTQSSRYLVKRTGEKVFLECVQDMDHENMFWYRQDPGLGLRLIYFSYDVKMKEKGDIPEGYSVSREKKERFSLILESASTNQTSMYLCASSLQGPRGRQTQYFGPGTRLLVL.

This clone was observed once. The CDR3 DNA reads as TGTGCCAGCAGCTCAGGCGGGAGCTACAATGAGCAGTTCTTC. It yields the protein CASSSGGSYNEQFF. This sequence joins TRBV11-3 and TRBJ2-1; TRBD2 agrees at 7 bases. V lost 4 bases to trimming and J lost 3 bases; unmatched junction nucleotides: 3. Germline CDR1 SGHNT, CDR2 YENEEA. The CDR3 contains 14 residues.

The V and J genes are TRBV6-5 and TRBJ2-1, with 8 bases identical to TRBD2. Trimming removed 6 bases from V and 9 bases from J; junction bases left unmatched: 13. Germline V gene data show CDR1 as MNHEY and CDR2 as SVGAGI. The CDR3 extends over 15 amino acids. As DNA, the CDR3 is TGTGCCAGCAGAACAAGCGGGAGCAATAGGGGTGAGCAGTTCTTC. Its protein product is CASRTSGSNRGEQFF.

The DNA for the CDR3 is TGTGCCACCAGCAGAGATCGGTCAGACACTTCTAACTATGGCTACACCTTC. Protein sequence: CATSRDRSDTSNYGYTF. The chain is built from TRBV15 and TRBJ1-2, with no clear D. The length of the CDR3 is 17 residues. The V end lost 0 bases, the J end lost 0 bases, and 14 bases lay between the germline ends. The germline V gene encodes CDR1 LNHNV and CDR2 YYDKDF (reference sequence).

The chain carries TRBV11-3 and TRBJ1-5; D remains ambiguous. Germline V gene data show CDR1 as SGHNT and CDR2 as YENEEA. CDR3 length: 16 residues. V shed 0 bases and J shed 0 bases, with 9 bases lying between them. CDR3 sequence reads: CASSLESEYSNQPQHF. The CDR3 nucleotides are TGTGCCAGCAGCTTAGAAAGCGAATATAGCAATCAGCCCCAGCATTTT.

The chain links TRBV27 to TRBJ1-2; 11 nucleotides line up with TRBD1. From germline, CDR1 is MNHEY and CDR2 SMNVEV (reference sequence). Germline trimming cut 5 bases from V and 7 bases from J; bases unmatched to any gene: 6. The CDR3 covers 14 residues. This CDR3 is CASSPDRGLFGYTF. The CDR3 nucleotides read TGTGCCAGCAGTCCGGACAGGGGGCTCTTTGGCTACACCTTC.

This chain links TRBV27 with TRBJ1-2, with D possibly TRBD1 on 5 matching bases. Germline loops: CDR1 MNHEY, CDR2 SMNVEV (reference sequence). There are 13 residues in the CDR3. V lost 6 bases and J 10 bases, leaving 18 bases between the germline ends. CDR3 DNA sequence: TGTGCCAGCAGCGTGGCAGGGTACTTGGACTACACCTTC. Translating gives CASSVAGYLDYTF.

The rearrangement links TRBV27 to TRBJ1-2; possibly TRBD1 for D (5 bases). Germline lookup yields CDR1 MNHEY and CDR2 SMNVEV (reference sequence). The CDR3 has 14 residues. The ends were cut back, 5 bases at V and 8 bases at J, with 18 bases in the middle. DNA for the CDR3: TGTGCCAGCAGTCCAATCGTGGGGGGTGGGGGCTACACCTTC. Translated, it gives CASSPIVGGGGYTF.

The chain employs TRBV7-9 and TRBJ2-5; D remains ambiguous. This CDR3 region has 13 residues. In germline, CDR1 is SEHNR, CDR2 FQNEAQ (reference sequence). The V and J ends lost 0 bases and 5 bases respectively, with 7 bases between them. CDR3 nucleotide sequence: TGTGCCAGCAGCTTAGCGACACGGGAGACCCAGTACTTC. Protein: CASSLATRETQYF.

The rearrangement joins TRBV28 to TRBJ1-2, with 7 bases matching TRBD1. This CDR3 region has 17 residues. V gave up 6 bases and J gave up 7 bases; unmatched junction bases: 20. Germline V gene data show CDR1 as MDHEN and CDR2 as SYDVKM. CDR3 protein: CASSVIGQAISTGGYTF. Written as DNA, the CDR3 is TGTGCCAGCAGCGTTATTGGACAGGCAATTTCCACTGGTGGCTACACCTTC.

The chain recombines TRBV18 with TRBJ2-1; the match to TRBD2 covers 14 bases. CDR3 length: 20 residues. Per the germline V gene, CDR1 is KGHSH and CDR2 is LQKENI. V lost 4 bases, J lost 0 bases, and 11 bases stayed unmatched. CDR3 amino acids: CASSLIGLAGGSSSYNEQFF. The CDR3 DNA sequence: TGTGCCAGCTCACTAATAGGACTAGCGGGAGGCTCGAGCTCCTACAATGAGCAGTTCTTC.

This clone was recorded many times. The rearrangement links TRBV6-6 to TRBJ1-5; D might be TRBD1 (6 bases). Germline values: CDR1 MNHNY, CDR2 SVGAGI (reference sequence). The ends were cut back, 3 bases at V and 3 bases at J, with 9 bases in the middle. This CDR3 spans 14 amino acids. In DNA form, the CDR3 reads TGTGCCAGCAGTTATGGGGGCAACAATCAGCCCCAGCATTTT. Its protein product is CASSYGGNNQPQHF.

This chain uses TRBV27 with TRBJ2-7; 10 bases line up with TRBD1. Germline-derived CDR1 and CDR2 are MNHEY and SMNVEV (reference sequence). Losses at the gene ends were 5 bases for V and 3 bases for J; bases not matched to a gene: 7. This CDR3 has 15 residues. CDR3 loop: CASSPTGTGDYEQYF. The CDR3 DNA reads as TGTGCCAGCAGTCCCACCGGGACAGGGGACTACGAGCAGTACTTC.

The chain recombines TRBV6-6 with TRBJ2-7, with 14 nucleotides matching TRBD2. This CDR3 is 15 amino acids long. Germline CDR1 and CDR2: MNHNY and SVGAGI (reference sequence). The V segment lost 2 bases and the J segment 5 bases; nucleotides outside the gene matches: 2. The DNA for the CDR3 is TGTGCCAGCAGTTACGGGACTAGCGGGAGAGACGAGCAGTACTTC. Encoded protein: CASSYGTSGRDEQYF.